Listed here are 23 T cell receptor beta chains from one sample, sequenced in a study of tumor and adjacent non-tumor tissue in lung cancer. RNA was extracted from bulk tissue without any cell sorting. More than 3 cm separated this lung sample from the edge of the tumor. Three rounds of nested PCR, following a modified ARM-PCR protocol, produced the TCRbeta library. TCRdb ran MiXCR on the multiplex PCR reads and lists one entry per CDR3 protein. The sample includes some 95,000 distinct CDR3 sequences, 75% to 90% of them seen just once. Sequenced input: distant non-tumor lung tissue. The receptors come from a man between 60 and 70 years old with small cell lung cancer.

This clonotype has a count of ten or more. This chain links TRBV7-8 with TRBJ2-3; no firm D call. Trimming took off 8 bases at V and 5 bases at J, with 17 bases between the two ends. The CDR3 runs 14 residues. CDR1 and CDR2 from the germline V gene are SGHVS and FQNEAQ. The CDR3 loop reads CASRSIAPRDTQYF. The CDR3 DNA reads TGTGCCAGCCGGAGTATTGCCCCACGAGATACGCAGTATTTT.

Comments on this clonotype: Its ends do not fully match the called genes, so a read error is possible. This chain uses TRBV7-8 with TRBJ1-4; the D gene is possibly TRBD1 (5 bases). From germline, CDR1 is SGHVS and CDR2 FQNEAQ. CDR3 size: 18 residues. The CDR3 DNA is TGTGCTAGCAGCAGCAAACCGGGAGAGGGGAAGGAAAATGAAAAACTGTTTTTT. Protein: CASSSKPGEGKENEKLFF.

Concerning this clonotype: This clone may be a read error of a much larger clone one base away. As DNA, the CDR3 is TGTGCCAACAGCCAAGAATTGGGTTATGAGTTCTTC. It specifies CANSQELGYEFF. The genes are TRBV14 and TRBJ2-1; D remains ambiguous. The CDR3 loop spans 12 amino acids. Looked up from germline, CDR1 is SGHDN and CDR2 is FVKESK.

The V gene is TRBV29-1, the J gene TRBJ2-2, with 7 bases aligning to TRBD2. V lost 5 bases, J lost 0 bases, and 6 bases stayed unmatched. This CDR3 is 15 amino acids long. Per the germline V gene, CDR1 is SQVTM and CDR2 is ANQGSEA. The CDR3: CSVLAGVANTGELFF. The DNA of the CDR3 is TGCAGCGTTCTGGCGGGAGTCGCGAACACCGGGGAGCTGTTTTTT.

About this clonotype itself: A read error may account for a junction end that differs from germline. The rearrangement joins TRBV4-2 to TRBJ1-4; D gene unclear. Germline-derived CDR1 and CDR2 are LGHNA and YNFKEQ. The CDR3 length is 14 residues. CDR3 sequence reads: CANSQVELDEKLFF. In DNA, the CDR3 is TGTGCCAACAGCCAAGTTGAGTTAGATGAAAAACTGTTTTTT.

Of note for this clonotype: Germline and junction disagree at one end, which may indicate a read error. The V call is TRBV12-3 or TRBV12-4, the J call TRBJ2-2, with D perhaps TRBD1 or TRBD2 (6 bases each). This CDR3 is 15 amino acids long. This CDR3 reads CASTGGGTRSGELFF. The CDR3, as DNA: TGTGCCAGCACCGGAGGGGGGACGCGGTCCGGGGAGTTGTTTTTT.

A note on this clonotype: This could be a read error, since a much larger clone is one nucleotide away. The rearrangement uses TRBV7-9 and TRBJ2-1; unclear D gene. The CDR3 extends over 12 amino acids. The germline V and J ends were trimmed by 4 bases and 12 bases, with 13 bases remaining between them. Germline CDR1 and CDR2: SEHNR and FQNEAQ (reference sequence). The DNA of the CDR3 is TGTGCCAGCAGCTCCTCTCACGGTGTGCAGTTCTTC. Protein: CASSSSHGVQFF.

A note on this clonotype: Germline and junction disagree at one end, which may indicate a read error. The chain links TRBV6-1 to TRBJ1-1; D call uncertain. CDR1 is MNHNS, CDR2 SASEGT, per germline. The CDR3 length is 13 residues. CDR3 DNA sequence: TGTGCCAGCAGCAGGACGGGGTGGAATGAAACTTTCTTT. Residues: CASSRTGWNETFF.

To note about this clonotype: An end of the junction differs from the germline gene, which may be a read error. The chain links TRBV9 to TRBJ2-2; D ambiguous. The CDR3 length is 16 residues. In germline, CDR1 is SGDLS, CDR2 YYNGEE. CDR3 sequence: CACSVELGRNTGELFF. The CDR3 region has the DNA TGTGCCTGCAGCGTAGAGCTGGGAAGGAACACCGGGGAGCTGTTTTTT.

Worth noting for this clonotype: At one end, the junction sequence differs from germline, possibly due to a read error. The chain carries TRBV20-1 and TRBJ2-3; D tentatively reads TRBD1 or TRBD2 (5 bases each). The CDR3 contains 12 residues. Germline loops: CDR1 DFQATT, CDR2 SNEGSKA (reference sequence). The DNA for the CDR3 is TGCAGTACTAGAGGAACGACAGATAAGCAGTATTTT. Protein product: CSTRGTTDKQYF.

This chain connects TRBV20-1 to TRBJ2-5, with 8 bases that match TRBD1. In germline, CDR1 is DFQATT, CDR2 SNEGSKA (reference sequence). The junction had 4 bases not matched to a gene; V was cut back by 6 bases and J by 7 bases. This CDR3 has 11 residues. The CDR3 sequence: CSAVRGPTQYF. The CDR3 DNA reads TGCAGTGCCGTCAGGGGGCCGACCCAGTACTTC.

On this clonotype itself: One end of the junction is discordant with germline, which a read error may explain. V usage is TRBV4-1 and J usage is TRBJ2-7; no definite D call. CDR1 is MGHRA and CDR2 is YSYEKL in the germline V gene. This CDR3 is built from 14 residues. The DNA of the CDR3 is TGCGCCAGCAGCCAAGTACAGTCCTCCTACGAGCAGCACTTT. It codes for CASSQVQSSYEQHF.

The chain joins TRBV20-1 to TRBJ2-1, with 10 bases identical to TRBD2. CDR3 size: 15 residues. The germline V gene has CDR1 DFQATT and CDR2 SNEGSKA (reference sequence). With 5 bases clipped from V and 15 bases from J, the junction kept 19 bases outside the gene matches. CDR3: CSAGKRTSGHNEWFF. In DNA, the CDR3 is TGCAGTGCTGGCAAGAGGACTAGCGGACACAATGAGTGGTTCTTC.

About this clonotype: At one end, the junction sequence differs from germline, possibly due to a read error. V gene TRBV11-2 combines with J gene TRBJ2-5; TRBD2 is a possible D gene (6 bases). The V gene's germline CDR1 is SGHAT and CDR2 FQNNGV. CDR3 length equals 13 residues. The CDR3 here is CASSSTGEETRYF. In DNA, the CDR3 is TGTGCCAGCAGCTCTACGGGGGAAGAGACCCGGTACTTC.

For this clonotype: A much bigger clone sits one base away, suggesting this may be a read error. The rearrangement links TRBV10-3 to TRBJ2-7; tentatively, D is TRBD2 (5 bases). CDR3 size: 12 residues. Germline V CDR1 and CDR2: ENHRY, SYGVKD. In DNA, the CDR3 is TGTGTCATCAGTGAGTCGAGCGGATTCGAGTACGTC. Protein sequence: CVISESSGFEYV.

The CDR3 DNA is TGTGCCAGCAGCACGTTGGACAGGGGCCCAGGGGTTGAGCAGTTCTTC. It yields the protein CASSTLDRGPGVEQFF. This chain links TRBV11-2 with TRBJ2-1; 9 bases match TRBD1. The CDR3 runs 16 residues. Germline V gene sequence: CDR1 SGHAT, CDR2 FQNNGV. The junction had 14 bases not matched to a gene; V was cut back by 5 bases and J by 9 bases.

The V and J genes are TRBV12-3 or TRBV12-4 and TRBJ1-5, with TRBD1 as a possible D gene (5 bases). The CDR3 has 18 residues. V was shortened by 7 bases and J by 0 bases, with 22 bases between the two germline ends. The CDR3 coding sequence is TGTGCCAGCACTTTCTCGGACAAAGGCTGGTATAGCAATCAGCCCCAGCATTTT. It encodes CASTFSDKGWYSNQPQHF.

Remarks on this clonotype: Relative to the germline gene, one junction end is altered; a read error may explain this. The chain recombines TRBV11-2 with TRBJ2-1, with TRBD1 matching 7 bases. Germline V lookup: CDR1 SGHAT, CDR2 FQNNGV. The CDR3 length is 14 residues. The CDR3 nucleotides read TGTACCAGCAGCTTAGAGACAGGGTTGGTTGAGCAATTCTTC. Residues: CTSSLETGLVEQFF.

On this clonotype itself: The conserved closing phenylalanine or tryptophan is absent in this CDR3, likely reflecting a read error. The chain joins TRBV4-2 to TRBJ2-2; D may correspond to TRBD1 or TRBD2 (6 bases each). This CDR3 contains 15 residues. Germline CDR1 is LGHNA and CDR2 is YNFKEQ. The CDR3 region is CATSQEGGRTGELFV. CDR3 bases: TGTGCCACCAGCCAAGAGGGGGGTAGGACCGGGGAGCTGTTTGTT.

Note on this clonotype: This sequence may be a read error, since a much larger clone differs from it by one base. This chain links TRBV20-1 with TRBJ1-1; TRBD1 is a possible D gene (5 bases). Trimming shortened V by 0 bases and J by 6 bases, and 14 bases separated the two germline ends. The germline V gene has CDR1 DFQATT and CDR2 SNEGSKA (reference sequence). The length of the CDR3 is 14 residues. CDR3 residues: CSARESAGYPEAFF. The CDR3 DNA reads as TGCAGTGCTAGAGAGTCGGCAGGGTACCCTGAAGCTTTCTTT.

About this clonotype itself: Relative to the germline gene, one junction end is altered; a read error may explain this. The chain carries TRBV5-5 and TRBJ2-1, with 8 bases identical to TRBD2. The CDR3 spans 17 residues. CDR1 and CDR2 (germline): SGHKS, YYEKEE (reference sequence). CDR3 sequence (DNA): TGTGCCAGCAGCTGGCTGACCGGGACTAGGGGATACAATGAGCAATTCTTC. Translation: CASSWLTGTRGYNEQFF.

A word on this clonotype: One junction end does not reproduce the germline sequence, and a read error may be involved. In nucleotides, the CDR3 is TGTGCCAGCTGTTTCTCTGGGACAGACACAAGGGAGCTGTTTTTT. Translation gives CASCFSGTDTRELFF. The rearrangement joins TRBV12-3 or TRBV12-4 to TRBJ2-2; 7 bases fit TRBD1. The CDR3 has 15 amino acids.

To note about this clonotype: Given a much more abundant clone one base away, this may be a read error. The CDR3 carries no conserved terminal phenylalanine or tryptophan, so it likely arises from a read error. The chain employs TRBV12-3 or TRBV12-4 and TRBJ2-2, with 9 bases lining up with TRBD2. The CDR3 length is 14 residues. V dropped 5 bases and J dropped 3; count of bases not matched to a gene: 1. The CDR3 DNA is TGTGCCAGCAGTCCTAGCGGGGACACCGGGGAGCTGTTTCTT. Its protein product is CASSPSGDTGELFL.